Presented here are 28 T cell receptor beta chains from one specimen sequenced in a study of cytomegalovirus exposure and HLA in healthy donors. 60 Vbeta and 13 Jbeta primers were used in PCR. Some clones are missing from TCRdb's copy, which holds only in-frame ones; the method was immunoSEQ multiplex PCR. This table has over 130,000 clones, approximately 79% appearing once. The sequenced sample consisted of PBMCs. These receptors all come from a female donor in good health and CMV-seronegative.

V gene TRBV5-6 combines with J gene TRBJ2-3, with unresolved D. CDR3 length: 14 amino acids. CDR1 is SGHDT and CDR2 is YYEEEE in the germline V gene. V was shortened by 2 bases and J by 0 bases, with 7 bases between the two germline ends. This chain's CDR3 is CASSFYSSTDTQYF. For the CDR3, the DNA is TGTGCCAGCAGCTTCTATTCTAGCACAGATACGCAGTATTTT.

The CDR3 region has the DNA TGTGCCAGCAGTTTTACAGGGGGCCGAAACTATGGCTACACCTTC. Its protein is CASSFTGGRNYGYTF. V and J are TRBV28 and TRBJ1-2; 9 bases agree with TRBD1. The V and J ends lost 3 bases and 2 bases, in that order; junction bases with no gene match: 4. This CDR3 is 15 amino acids long. CDR1 and CDR2 (germline): MDHEN, SYDVKM.

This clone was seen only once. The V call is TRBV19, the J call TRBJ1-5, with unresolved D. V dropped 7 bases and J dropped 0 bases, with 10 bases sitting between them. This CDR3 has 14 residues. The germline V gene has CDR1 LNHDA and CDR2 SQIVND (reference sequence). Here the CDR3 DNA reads TGTGCCAGTACGTTATCGTATAGCAATCAGCCCCAGCATTTT. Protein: CASTLSYSNQPQHF.

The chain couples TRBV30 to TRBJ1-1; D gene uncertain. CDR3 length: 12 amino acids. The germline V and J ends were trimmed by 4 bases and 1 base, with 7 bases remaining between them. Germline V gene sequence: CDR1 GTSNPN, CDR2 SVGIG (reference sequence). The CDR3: CAWTRGNTEAFF. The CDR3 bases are TGTGCCTGGACTCGAGGGAACACTGAAGCTTTCTTT.

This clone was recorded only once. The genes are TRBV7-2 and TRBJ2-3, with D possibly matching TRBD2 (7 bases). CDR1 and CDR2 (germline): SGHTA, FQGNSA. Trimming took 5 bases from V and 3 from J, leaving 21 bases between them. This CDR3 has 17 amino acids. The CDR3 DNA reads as TGTGCCAGCAGCGCCAAGGGGGGGCGGGGGCGGACAGATACGCAGTATTTT. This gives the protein CASSAKGGRGRTDTQYF. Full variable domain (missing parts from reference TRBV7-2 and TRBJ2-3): GAGVSQSPSNKVTEKGKDVELRCDPISGHTALYWYRQSLGQGLEFLIYFQGNSAPDKSGLPSDRFSAERTGGSVSTLTIQRTQQEDSAVYLCASSAKGGRGRTDTQYFGPGTRLTVL.

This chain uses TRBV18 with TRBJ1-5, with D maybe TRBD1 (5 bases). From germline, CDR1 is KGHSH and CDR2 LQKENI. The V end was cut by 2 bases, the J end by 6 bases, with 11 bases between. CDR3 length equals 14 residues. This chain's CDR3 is CASSPSGGAQPQHF. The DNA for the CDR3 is TGTGCCAGCTCACCATCCGGAGGGGCTCAGCCCCAGCATTTT.

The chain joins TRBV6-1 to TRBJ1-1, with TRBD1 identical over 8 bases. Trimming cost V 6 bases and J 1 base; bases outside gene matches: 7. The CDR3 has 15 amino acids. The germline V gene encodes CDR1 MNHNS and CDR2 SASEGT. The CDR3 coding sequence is TGTGCCAGCAGCAAGACTGGGACAGGGAACACTGAAGCTTTCTTT. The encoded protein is CASSKTGTGNTEAFF.

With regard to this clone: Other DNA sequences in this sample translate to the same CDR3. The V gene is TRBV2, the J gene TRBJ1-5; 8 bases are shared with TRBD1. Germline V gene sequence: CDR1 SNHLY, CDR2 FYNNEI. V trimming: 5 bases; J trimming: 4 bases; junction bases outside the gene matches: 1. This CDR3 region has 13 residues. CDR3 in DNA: TGTGCCAGCAGTAGACAGGGGAATCAGCCCCAGCATTTT. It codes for CASSRQGNQPQHF.

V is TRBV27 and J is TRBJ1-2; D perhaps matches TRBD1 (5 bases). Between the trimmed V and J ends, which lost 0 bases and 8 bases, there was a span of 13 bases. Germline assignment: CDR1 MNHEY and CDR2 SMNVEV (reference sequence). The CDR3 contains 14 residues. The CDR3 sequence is CASSLSGRADGYTF. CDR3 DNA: TGTGCCAGCAGTTTATCAGGCAGGGCGGACGGCTACACCTTC.

This CDR3 reads CASSMTTSGYYNEQFF. As DNA, the CDR3 is TGTGCCAGTAGTATGACGACTAGCGGTTACTACAATGAGCAGTTCTTC. The chain is built from TRBV19 and TRBJ2-1; 9 nucleotides align to TRBD2. The germline gives CDR1 LNHDA, CDR2 SQIVND (reference sequence). V dropped 3 bases and J dropped 3; count of bases not matched to a gene: 6. The CDR3 totals 16 residues.

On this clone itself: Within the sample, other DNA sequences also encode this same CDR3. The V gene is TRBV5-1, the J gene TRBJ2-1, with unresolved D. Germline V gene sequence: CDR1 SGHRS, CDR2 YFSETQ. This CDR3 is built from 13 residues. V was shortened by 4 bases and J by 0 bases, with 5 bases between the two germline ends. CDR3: CASSLSSYNEQFF. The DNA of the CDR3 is TGCGCCAGCAGCCTTAGCTCCTACAATGAGCAGTTCTTC.

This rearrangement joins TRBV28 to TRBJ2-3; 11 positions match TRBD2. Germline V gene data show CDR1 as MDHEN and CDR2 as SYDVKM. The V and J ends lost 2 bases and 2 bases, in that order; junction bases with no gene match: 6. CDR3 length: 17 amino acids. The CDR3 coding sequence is TGTGCCAGCAGTTTAGAGCGACTAGCGGGGATCACAGATACGCAGTATTTT. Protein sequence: CASSLERLAGITDTQYF.

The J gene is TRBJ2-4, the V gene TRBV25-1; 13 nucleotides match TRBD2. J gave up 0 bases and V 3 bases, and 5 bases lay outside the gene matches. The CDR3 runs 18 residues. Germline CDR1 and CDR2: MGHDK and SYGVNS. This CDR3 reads CASSDGTSGMVAKNIQYF. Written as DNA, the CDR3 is TGTGCCAGCAGTGATGGGACTAGCGGGATGGTAGCCAAAAACATTCAGTACTTC.

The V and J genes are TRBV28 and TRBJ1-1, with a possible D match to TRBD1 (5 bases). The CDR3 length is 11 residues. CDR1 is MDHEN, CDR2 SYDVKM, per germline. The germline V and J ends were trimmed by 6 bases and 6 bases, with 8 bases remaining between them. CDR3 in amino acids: CASRGQSEAFF. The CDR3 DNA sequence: TGTGCCAGCAGGGGGCAATCTGAAGCTTTCTTT.

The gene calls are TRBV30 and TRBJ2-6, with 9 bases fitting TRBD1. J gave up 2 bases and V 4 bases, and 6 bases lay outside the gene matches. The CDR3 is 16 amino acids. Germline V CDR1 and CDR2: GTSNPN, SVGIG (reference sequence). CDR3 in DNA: TGTGCCTGGATGGGGACAGGGACTGCTGGGGCCAACGTCCTGACTTTC. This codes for CAWMGTGTAGANVLTF.

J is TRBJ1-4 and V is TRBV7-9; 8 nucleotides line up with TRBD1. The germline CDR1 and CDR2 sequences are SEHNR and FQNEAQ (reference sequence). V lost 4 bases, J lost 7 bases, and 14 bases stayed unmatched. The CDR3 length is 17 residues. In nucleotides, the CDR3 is TGTGCCAGCAGCTATCAGGGGGGAGACAGGGGCATTGAAAAACTGTTTTTT. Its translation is CASSYQGGDRGIEKLFF.

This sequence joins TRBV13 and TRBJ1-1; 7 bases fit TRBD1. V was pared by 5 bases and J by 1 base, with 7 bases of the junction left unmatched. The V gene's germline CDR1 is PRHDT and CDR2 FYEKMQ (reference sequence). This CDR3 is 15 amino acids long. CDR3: CASSPTGAGNTEAFF. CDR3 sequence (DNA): TGTGCCAGCAGCCCCACAGGGGCAGGGAACACTGAAGCTTTCTTT. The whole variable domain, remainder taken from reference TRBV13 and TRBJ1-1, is AAGVIQSPRHLIKEKRETATLKCYPIPRHDTVYWYQQGPGQDPQFLISFYEKMQSDKGSIPDRFSAQQFSDYHSELNMSSLELGDSALYFCASSPTGAGNTEAFFGQGTRLTVV.

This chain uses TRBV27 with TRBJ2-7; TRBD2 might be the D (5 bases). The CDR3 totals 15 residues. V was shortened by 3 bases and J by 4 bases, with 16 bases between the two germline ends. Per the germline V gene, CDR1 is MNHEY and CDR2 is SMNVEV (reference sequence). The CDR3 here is CASSFQAGIEYEQYF. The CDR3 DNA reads TGTGCCAGCAGTTTTCAGGCCGGGATCGAATACGAGCAGTACTTC.

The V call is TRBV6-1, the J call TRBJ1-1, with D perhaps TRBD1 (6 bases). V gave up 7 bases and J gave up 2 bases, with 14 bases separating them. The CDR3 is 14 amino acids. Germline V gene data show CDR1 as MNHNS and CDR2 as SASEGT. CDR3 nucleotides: TGTGCCAGCACCAAGAACAGGGCAAACACTGAAGCTTTCTTT. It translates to CASTKNRANTEAFF.

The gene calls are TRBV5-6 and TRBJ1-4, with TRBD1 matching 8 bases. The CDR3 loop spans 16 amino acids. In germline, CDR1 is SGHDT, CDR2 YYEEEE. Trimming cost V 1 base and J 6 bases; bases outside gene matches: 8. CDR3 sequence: CASSLLSQGGDEKLFF. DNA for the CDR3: TGTGCCAGCAGCTTGTTATCACAGGGGGGGGATGAAAAACTGTTTTTT. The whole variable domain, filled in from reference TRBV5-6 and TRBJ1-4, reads DAGVTQSPTHLIKTRGQQVTLRCSPKSGHDTVSWYQQALGQGPQFIFQYYEEEERQRGNFPDRFSGHQFPNYSSELNVNALLLGDSALYLCASSLLSQGGDEKLFFGSGTQLSVL.

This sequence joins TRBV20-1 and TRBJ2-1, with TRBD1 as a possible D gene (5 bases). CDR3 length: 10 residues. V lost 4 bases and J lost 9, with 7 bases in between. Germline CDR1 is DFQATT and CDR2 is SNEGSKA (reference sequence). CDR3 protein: CSATTVEQFF. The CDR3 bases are TGCAGTGCTACGACAGTTGAGCAGTTCTTC.

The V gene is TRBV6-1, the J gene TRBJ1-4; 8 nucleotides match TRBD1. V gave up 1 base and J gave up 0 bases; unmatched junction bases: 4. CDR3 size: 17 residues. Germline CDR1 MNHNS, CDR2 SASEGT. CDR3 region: CASSEGTGRATNEKLFF. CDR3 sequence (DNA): TGTGCCAGCAGTGAAGGGACAGGGCGTGCAACTAATGAAAAACTGTTTTTT.

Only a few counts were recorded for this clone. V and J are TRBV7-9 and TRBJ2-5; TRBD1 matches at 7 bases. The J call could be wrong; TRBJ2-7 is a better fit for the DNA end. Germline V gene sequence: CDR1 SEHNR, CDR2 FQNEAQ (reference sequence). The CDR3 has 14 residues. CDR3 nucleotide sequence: TGTGCCAGCAGCTTACGGGACAGCTCCTACGAGCAGTACTTC. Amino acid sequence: CASSLRDSSYEQYF.

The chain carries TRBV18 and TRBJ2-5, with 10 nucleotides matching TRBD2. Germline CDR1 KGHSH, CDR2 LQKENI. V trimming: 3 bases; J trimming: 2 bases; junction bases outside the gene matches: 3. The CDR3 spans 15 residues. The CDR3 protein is CASSPGLATQETQYF. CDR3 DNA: TGTGCCAGCTCACCGGGACTAGCGACTCAAGAGACCCAGTACTTC.

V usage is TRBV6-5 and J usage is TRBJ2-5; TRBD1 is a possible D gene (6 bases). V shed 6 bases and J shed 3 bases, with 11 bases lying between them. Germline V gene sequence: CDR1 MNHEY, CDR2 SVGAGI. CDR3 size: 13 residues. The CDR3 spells CASSRDIEETQYF. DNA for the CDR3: TGTGCCAGCAGCCGGGACATCGAAGAGACCCAGTACTTC.

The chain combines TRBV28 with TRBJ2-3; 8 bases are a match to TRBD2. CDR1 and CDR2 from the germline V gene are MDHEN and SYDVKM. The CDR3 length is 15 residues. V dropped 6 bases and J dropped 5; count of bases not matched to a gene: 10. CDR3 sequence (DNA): TGTGCCAGCAGCCCCCCTGGGCTAGCGGGAGATACGCAGTATTTT. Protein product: CASSPPGLAGDTQYF.

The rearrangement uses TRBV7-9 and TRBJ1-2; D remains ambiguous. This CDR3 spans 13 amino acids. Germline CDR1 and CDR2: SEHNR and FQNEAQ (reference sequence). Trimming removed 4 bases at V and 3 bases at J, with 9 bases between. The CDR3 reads CASSSPYYYGYTF. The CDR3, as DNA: TGTGCCAGCAGCTCGCCATACTACTATGGCTACACCTTC.

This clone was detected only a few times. DNA of the CDR3: TGCGCCAGCAGCCAAGAGGCGGGCCCCCAGTACTTC. Translating it yields CASSQEAGPQYF. The V and J genes are TRBV4-1 and TRBJ2-5; D perhaps matches TRBD2 (5 bases). CDR3 length: 12 residues. The V gene lost 0 bases and the J gene lost 9 bases, with 8 bases spanning the gap. Germline V lookup: CDR1 MGHRA, CDR2 YSYEKL.